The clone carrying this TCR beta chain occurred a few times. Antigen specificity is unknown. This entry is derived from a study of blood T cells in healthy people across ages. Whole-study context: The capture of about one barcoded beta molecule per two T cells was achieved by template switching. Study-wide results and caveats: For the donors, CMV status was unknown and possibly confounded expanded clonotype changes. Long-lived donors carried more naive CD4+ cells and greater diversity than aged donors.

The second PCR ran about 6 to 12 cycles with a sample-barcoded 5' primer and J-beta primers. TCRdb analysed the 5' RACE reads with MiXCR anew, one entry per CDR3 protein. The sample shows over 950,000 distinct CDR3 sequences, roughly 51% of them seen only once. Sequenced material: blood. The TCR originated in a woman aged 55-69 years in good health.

The CDR3 protein is CASITHSGPQDTQYF. Here the CDR3 DNA reads TGTGCCAGCATTACCCACAGCGGACCGCAAGATACGCAGTATTTT. The rearrangement uses TRBV28 and TRBJ2-3; D is possibly TRBD2 (5 bases). Looked up from germline, CDR1 is MDHEN and CDR2 is SYDVKM. The length of the CDR3 is 15 residues. V was cut by 7 bases and J by 5 bases, with 19 bases left in between.